This T cell receptor (beta chain) originates from a study of Ad26.COV2.S vaccination and SARS-CoV-2 variants. V was cut by 1 base and J by 3 bases, with 7 bases left in between. The CDR3 contains 13 residues. Germline V gives CDR1 SGHRS, CDR2 YFSETQ. As to this clone: Its antigen is not identified.

Study-level findings and limits: The TCR breadth and depth analyses may have understated or missed part of the total T cell responses. Spike-specific responses of CD8+ and CD4+ T cells were reported to display substantial breadth after vaccination.

Treatment in this sample: some 19 received Ad26.COV2.S at low or high dose, single or two shots; five or six received placebo; per-sample allocation not given. Vaccine and placebo recipients were sampled on day 63 after the first injection. Libraries were prepared by immunoSEQ multiplex PCR; TCRdb keeps only in-frame clonotypes and omits some of them. The sample has almost 400,000 clones; 89% are singletons. The V and J genes are TRBV5-1 and TRBJ1-2; no definite D call. The receptor comes from a person between 18 and 65 years old who received the Ad26.COV2.S COVID-19 vaccine or a placebo. Sequenced material: peripheral blood, taken in a trial of Ad26.COV2.S vaccine versus placebo. CDR3 sequence reads: CASSLTVDYGYTF. Here the CDR3 DNA reads TGCGCCAGCAGCTTGACGGTGGACTATGGCTACACCTTC.